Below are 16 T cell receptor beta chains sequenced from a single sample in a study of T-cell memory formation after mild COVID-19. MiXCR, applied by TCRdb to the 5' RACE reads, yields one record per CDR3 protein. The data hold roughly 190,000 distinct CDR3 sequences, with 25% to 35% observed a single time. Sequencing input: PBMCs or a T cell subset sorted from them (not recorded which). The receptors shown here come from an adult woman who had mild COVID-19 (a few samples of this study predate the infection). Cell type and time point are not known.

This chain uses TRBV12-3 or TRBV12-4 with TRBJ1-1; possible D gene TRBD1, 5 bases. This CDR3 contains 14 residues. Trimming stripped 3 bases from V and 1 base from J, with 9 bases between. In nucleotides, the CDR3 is TGTGCCAGCAGTTTGCTCAGGGAGAACACTGAAGCTTTCTTT. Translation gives CASSLLRENTEAFF.

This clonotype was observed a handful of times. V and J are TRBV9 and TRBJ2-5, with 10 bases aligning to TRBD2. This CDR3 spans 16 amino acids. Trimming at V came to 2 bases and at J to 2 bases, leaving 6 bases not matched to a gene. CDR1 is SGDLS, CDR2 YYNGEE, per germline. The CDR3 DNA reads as TGTGCCAGCAGCGTTACTAGCGGGGTTGTTCAAGAGACCCAGTACTTC. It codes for CASSVTSGVVQETQYF.

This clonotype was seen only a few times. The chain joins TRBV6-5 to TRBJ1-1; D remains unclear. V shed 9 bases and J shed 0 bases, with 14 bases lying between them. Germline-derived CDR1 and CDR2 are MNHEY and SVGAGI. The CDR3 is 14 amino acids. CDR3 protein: CASRRVTMNTEAFF. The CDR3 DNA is TGTGCCAGTCGCCGGGTGACCATGAACACTGAAGCTTTCTTT.

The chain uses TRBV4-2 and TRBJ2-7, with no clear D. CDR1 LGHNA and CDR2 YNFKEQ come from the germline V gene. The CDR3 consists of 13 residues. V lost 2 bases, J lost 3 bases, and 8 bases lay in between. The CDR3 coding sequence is TGTGCCAGCAGCCAAAAAAGGGACTACGAGCAGTACTTC. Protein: CASSQKRDYEQYF.

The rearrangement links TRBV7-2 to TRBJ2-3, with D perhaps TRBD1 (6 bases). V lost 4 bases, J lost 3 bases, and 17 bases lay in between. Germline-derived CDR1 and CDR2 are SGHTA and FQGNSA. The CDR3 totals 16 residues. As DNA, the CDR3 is TGTGCCAGCAGCTCACAGGGCCCTAGGATTACAGATACGCAGTATTTT. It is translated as CASSSQGPRITDTQYF.

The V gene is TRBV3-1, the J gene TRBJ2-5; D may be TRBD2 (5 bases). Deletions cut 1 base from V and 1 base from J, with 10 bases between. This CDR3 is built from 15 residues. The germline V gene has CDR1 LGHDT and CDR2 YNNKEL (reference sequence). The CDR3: CASSQVGGLQETQYF. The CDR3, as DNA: TGTGCCAGCAGCCAAGTTGGCGGACTCCAAGAGACCCAGTACTTC.

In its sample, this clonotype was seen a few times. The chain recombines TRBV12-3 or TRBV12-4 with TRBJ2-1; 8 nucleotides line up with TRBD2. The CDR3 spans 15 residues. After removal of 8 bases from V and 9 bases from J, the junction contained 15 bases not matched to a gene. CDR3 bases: TGTGCCAGCGGTACCTTCTCGGGAGGGCCGGTTGAGCAGTTCTTC. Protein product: CASGTFSGGPVEQFF.

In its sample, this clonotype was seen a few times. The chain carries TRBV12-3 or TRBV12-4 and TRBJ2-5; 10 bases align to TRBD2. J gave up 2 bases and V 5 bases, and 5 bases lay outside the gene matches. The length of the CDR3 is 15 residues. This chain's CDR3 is CASSTGTSDQETQYF. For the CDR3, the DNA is TGTGCCAGCAGTACCGGGACTAGCGATCAAGAGACCCAGTACTTC.

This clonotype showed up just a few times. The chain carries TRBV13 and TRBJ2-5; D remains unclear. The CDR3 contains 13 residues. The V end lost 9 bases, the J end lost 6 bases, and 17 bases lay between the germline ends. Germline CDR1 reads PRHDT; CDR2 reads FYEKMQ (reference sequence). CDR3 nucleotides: TGTGCCAGTTCCTACAGCGCTCTACAGACCCAGTACTTC. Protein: CASSYSALQTQYF.

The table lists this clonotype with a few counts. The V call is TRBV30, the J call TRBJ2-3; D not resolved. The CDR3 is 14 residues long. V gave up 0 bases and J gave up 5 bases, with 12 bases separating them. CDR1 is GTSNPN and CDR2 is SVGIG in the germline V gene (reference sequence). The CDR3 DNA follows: TGTGCCTGGAGTGTTGGCGGTCCGGGAGATACGCAGTATTTT. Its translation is CAWSVGGPGDTQYF.

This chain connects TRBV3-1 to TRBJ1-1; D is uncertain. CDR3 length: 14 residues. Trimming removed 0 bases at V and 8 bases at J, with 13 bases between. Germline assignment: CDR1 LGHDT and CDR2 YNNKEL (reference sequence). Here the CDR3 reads CASSQDQFGIEAFF. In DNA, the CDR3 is TGTGCCAGCAGCCAAGATCAATTCGGGATAGAAGCTTTCTTT.

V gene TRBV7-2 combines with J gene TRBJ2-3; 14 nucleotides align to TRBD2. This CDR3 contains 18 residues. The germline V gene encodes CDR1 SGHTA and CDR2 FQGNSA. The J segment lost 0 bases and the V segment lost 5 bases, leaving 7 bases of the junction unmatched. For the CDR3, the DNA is TGTGCCAGCAGCCTAAGGACTAGCGGGGGGATTAGCACAGATACGCAGTATTTT. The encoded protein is CASSLRTSGGISTDTQYF.

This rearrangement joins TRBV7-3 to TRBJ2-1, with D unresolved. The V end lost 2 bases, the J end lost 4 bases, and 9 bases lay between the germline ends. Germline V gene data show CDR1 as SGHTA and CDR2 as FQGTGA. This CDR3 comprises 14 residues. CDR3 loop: CASSLGTAYNEQFF. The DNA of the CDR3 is TGTGCCAGCAGCTTAGGTACAGCGTACAATGAGCAGTTCTTC.

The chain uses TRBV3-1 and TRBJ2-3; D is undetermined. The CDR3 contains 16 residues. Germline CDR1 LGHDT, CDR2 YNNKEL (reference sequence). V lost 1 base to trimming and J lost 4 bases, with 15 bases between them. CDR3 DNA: TGTGCCAGCAGCCAAGTTATCGGTATCTCTCCAGATACGCAGTATTTT. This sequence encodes CASSQVIGISPDTQYF.

The CDR3 here is CASSPLAGASTGELFF. The CDR3 nucleotides read TGTGCCAGCAGTCCATTAGCGGGAGCAAGTACCGGGGAGCTGTTTTTT. V and J are TRBV27 and TRBJ2-2, with 9 bases fitting TRBD2. Trimming removed 5 bases from V and 5 bases from J; junction bases left unmatched: 9. CDR1 and CDR2 (germline): MNHEY, SMNVEV (reference sequence). This CDR3 is built from 16 residues.

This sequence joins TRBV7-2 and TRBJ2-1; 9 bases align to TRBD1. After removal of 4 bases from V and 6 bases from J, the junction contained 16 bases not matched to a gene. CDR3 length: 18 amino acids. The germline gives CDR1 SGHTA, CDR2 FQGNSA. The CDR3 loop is CASSSPRGLGQGGNEQFF. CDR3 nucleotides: TGTGCCAGCAGCTCTCCAAGAGGACTGGGACAGGGAGGCAATGAGCAGTTCTTC. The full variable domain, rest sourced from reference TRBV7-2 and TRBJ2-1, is GAGVSQSPSNKVTEKGKDVELRCDPISGHTALYWYRQSLGQGLEFLIYFQGNSAPDKSGLPSDRFSAERTGGSVSTLTIQRTQQEDSAVYLCASSSPRGLGQGGNEQFFGPGTRLTVL.